This T cell receptor (beta chain) was observed in a study of cytotoxic CD8 clonotypes in ibrutinib-treated CLL. This CDR3 contains 14 residues. Trimming shortened V by 1 base and J by 5 bases, and 12 bases separated the two germline ends. Germline-derived CDR1 and CDR2 are SGHTA and FQGNSA. Sequenced by immunoSEQ multiplex PCR; TCRdb stores in-frame clones only, minus some. The data contain approximately 350,000 clones, roughly 71% of them singletons. Sequencing used PBMCs, obtained after 36 months of ibrutinib treatment. The sequence was collected from a human donor with chronic lymphocytic leukemia. This chain links TRBV7-2 with TRBJ2-7; D is uncertain. CDR3 nucleotide sequence: TGTGCCAGCAGCTTAGGGGGTAGCCAGAACGAGCAGTACTTC. It specifies CASSLGGSQNEQYF.